This TCR beta chain was recovered during a study of OX40 agonist ivuxolimab in advanced cancers. Study-level background: The treatment was a fully human IgG2 OX40 agonist, ivuxolimab. Study conclusions and caveats: With doses of 0.1 to 3.0 mg/kg, CD4+ and CD8+ blood T cells had undergone clonal expansion by week 6. The antigens recognized by the expanded peripheral T cells, that is their antigen specificity, were not determined.

TCRdb's copy holds only in-frame clones and misses some; the assay was immunoSEQ multiplex PCR. This sample carries 70,000 to 85,000 clones, approximately 86% of them seen once, and the ten largest clones take 1.9%. CDR3 length: 17 residues. The V gene end was trimmed by 0 bases and the J gene end by 0 bases; junction bases not matched to a gene: 3. Germline V lookup: CDR1 ENHRY, CDR2 SYGVKD. With respect to this clone: Antigen specificity is unknown.

The material sequenced was CD4+ or CD8+ T cells sorted from blood, taken in a trial of the OX40 agonist ivuxolimab. J is TRBJ2-4 and V is TRBV10-3; TRBD1 matches 9 bases. The sequence was obtained from an adult with an advanced solid tumor such as melanoma, head and neck, liver or kidney cancer. The CDR3 DNA is TGTGCCATCAGTGAGTCCGGGACAGGGATAGCCAAAAACATTCAGTACTTC. As protein: CAISESGTGIAKNIQYF.